This T cell receptor (beta chain) was captured by sequencing in a study of chemoradiotherapy in HPV16-positive cancers. Samples were taken several times over chemoradiotherapy. Produced via immunoSEQ multiplex PCR; TCRdb's table is partial and in-frame only. The sample has about 12,000 clones, roughly 90% seen once; the top ten hold around 2.5%. The clonotype was recovered from a human donor with HPV-associated anogenital cancer. Sequenced here: blood, sampled from a patient who underwent chemoradiotherapy.

The CDR3 loop reads CAWSTRGGQPQHF. CDR3 sequence (DNA): TGTGCCTGGAGTACCCGGGGGGGTCAGCCCCAGCATTTT. The chain employs TRBV30 and TRBJ1-5, with D possibly matching TRBD1 (5 bases). Germline V CDR1 and CDR2: GTSNPN, SVGIG (reference sequence). The CDR3 sequence is 13 residues long. V lost 2 bases and J 6 bases, leaving 11 bases between the germline ends.